This TCR beta chain was sequenced in a study of cytomegalovirus exposure and HLA in healthy donors. These donors, healthy bone marrow donors, were studied. With 60 Vbeta and 13 Jbeta primers, the PCR was carried out. Measured with immunoSEQ multiplex PCR; TCRdb has only the in-frame clones, and not every one. The sample carries 150,000 to 180,000 clones, about 74% recorded once. This clone was detected only a few times. V gave up 1 base and J gave up 5 bases, with 8 bases separating them. In germline, CDR1 is ENHRY, CDR2 SYGVKD. The CDR3 sequence is 13 residues long. The gene calls are TRBV10-3 and TRBJ1-1; D ambiguous. The material sequenced was PBMCs. The sequence was collected from a woman in her 40s in good health and CMV-seronegative. The CDR3 loop is CAISEWLGTEAFF. The CDR3 region has the DNA TGTGCCATCAGTGAGTGGCTAGGTACTGAAGCTTTCTTT.